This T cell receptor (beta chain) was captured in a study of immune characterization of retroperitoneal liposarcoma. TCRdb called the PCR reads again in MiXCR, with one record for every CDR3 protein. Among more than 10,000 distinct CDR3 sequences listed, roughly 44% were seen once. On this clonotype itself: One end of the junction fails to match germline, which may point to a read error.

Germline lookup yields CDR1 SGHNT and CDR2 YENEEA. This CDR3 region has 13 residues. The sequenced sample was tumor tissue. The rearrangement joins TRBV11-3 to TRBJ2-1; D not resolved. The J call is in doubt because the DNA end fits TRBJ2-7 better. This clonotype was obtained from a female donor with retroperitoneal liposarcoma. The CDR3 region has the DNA TGTGCCAACAGCTCAAAGTCCTCCTACGAGCAGTACTTC. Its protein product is CANSSKSSYEQYF.